A selection of T cell receptor beta chains follows, all from one sample in a study of blood T cells in healthy people across ages. TCRdb processed the 5' RACE reads anew with MiXCR; each CDR3 protein has one entry. The table includes more than 750,000 distinct CDR3 sequences, 25% to 35% detected once. These records were also assigned to another study, of T cells of mothers and their children.

Specimen: blood. The receptors shown here come from a woman in her forties in good health. CDR3s include the opening cysteine and the closing phenylalanine or tryptophan. Each record gives: J gene, CDR3 length, D gene, clone size, V gene, CDR3 protein, CDR3 DNA. A D gene is named only where the DNA matches it firmly. The size entry is marked missing in some rows and otherwise reads once, few, many or a size class.

>TRBJ2-3|13|NA|many|TRBV29-1
CSVNGQSGDTQYF
TGCAGCGTAAACGGGCAGTCTGGAGATACGCAGTATTTT
>TRBJ2-6|16|TRBD1|many|TRBV6-4
CASSETGESGANVLTF
TGTGCCAGCAGTGAGACAGGGGAATCGGGGGCCAACGTCCTGACTTTC
>TRBJ1-1|15|TRBD1|NA|TRBV7-2
CASSFGQGWSTEAFF
TGTGCCAGCAGCTTCGGACAGGGTTGGAGCACTGAAGCTTTCTTT
>TRBJ1-1|13|TRBD1|NA|TRBV6-2/TRBV6-3
CASITDRVPEAFF
TGTGCCAGCATTACCGACAGGGTCCCTGAAGCTTTCTTT
>TRBJ2-5|14|TRBD2|NA|TRBV20-1
CSARAGGGHNEQYF
TGCAGTGCTAGGGCGGGAGGCGGCCACAATGAGCAGTACTTC
>TRBJ2-1|11|NA|many|TRBV29-1
CSVEIWPRQFF
TGCAGCGTTGAAATATGGCCGAGGCAGTTCTTC
>TRBJ2-7|13|TRBD2|NA|TRBV7-2
CASSSRGTYEQYF
TGTGCCAGCAGCTCGCGGGGGACCTACGAGCAGTACTTC
>TRBJ1-2|13|NA|many|TRBV7-6
CASSFAFNYGYTF
TGTGCCAGCAGCTTCGCTTTTAACTATGGCTACACCTTC
>TRBJ2-2|16|NA|few|TRBV6-6
CASSLNFRANTGELFF
TGTGCCAGCAGTCTTAATTTCCGCGCGAACACCGGGGAGCTGTTTTTT
>TRBJ2-7|14|NA|NA|TRBV5-5
CAGSLLSRTYEQYF
TGTGCCGGCAGCTTGCTTAGCAGGACCTACGAGCAGTACTTC
>TRBJ2-5|16|NA|NA|TRBV20-1
CSARDPRGDIQETQYF
TGCAGTGCTAGAGACCCGAGGGGGGATATACAAGAGACCCAGTACTTC
>TRBJ1-1|12|NA|once|TRBV29-1
CSVAPGGTETFF
TGCAGCGTTGCTCCGGGAGGCACTGAAACTTTCTTT
>TRBJ2-2|16|NA|few|TRBV7-2
CASSLQKGIGTGELFF
TGTGCCAGCAGCCTCCAAAAAGGGATCGGTACCGGGGAGCTGTTTTTT
>TRBJ1-5|16|TRBD1|NA|TRBV12-3/TRBV12-4
CASSFGTGTGDQLQHF
TGTGCCAGCAGTTTTGGGACCGGGACAGGGGATCAGCTCCAGCATTTT
>TRBJ2-1|15|NA|few|TRBV7-9
CASLGGGGLNNEQFF
TGTGCCAGCTTAGGCGGCGGGGGCCTTAACAATGAGCAGTTCTTC
>TRBJ1-1|12|NA|many|TRBV27
CASSFEDTEAFF
TGTGCCAGCAGTTTTGAGGACACCGAAGCTTTCTTT
>TRBJ2-3|16|TRBD2|NA|TRBV4-3
CASSQDSGPSTDTQYF
TGCGCCAGCAGCCAAGATAGCGGGCCTAGCACAGATACGCAGTATTTT
>TRBJ1-2|17|NA|many|TRBV20-1
CSARRQRSKGLNDGYTF
TGCAGTGCTAGACGTCAGAGGAGCAAGGGACTAAATGATGGCTACACCTTC
>TRBJ2-7|15|NA|many|TRBV20-1
CSARFLDQAPYEQYF
TGCAGTGCTAGATTCCTGGACCAGGCTCCCTACGAGCAGTACTTC
>TRBJ2-1|13|NA|NA|TRBV18
CASSPRGTGEQFF
TGTGCCAGCTCACCACGGGGAACGGGTGAGCAGTTCTTC
>TRBJ1-5|15|TRBD1|NA|TRBV5-1
CASSLGGQDNQPQHF
TGCGCCAGCAGCTTGGGGGGACAGGACAATCAGCCCCAGCATTTT
>TRBJ2-7|17|NA|NA|TRBV6-5
CASSYYLTLRDAYEQYF
TGTGCCAGCAGTTACTATCTTACTCTCAGGGATGCCTACGAGCAGTACTTC
>TRBJ1-1|15|NA|NA|TRBV18
CASSPQEGRHTEAFF
TGTGCCAGCTCACCTCAAGAGGGGAGGCACACTGAAGCTTTCTTT
>TRBJ2-7|14|NA|few|TRBV11-1
CASSFSTVSYEQYF
TGTGCCAGCAGCTTCTCGACAGTCTCCTACGAGCAGTACTTC
>TRBJ1-5|16|TRBD1|NA|TRBV7-2
CASISGTGGINQPQHF
TGTGCCAGCATCTCTGGGACAGGGGGGATAAATCAGCCCCAGCATTTT
>TRBJ2-3|15|TRBD2|few|TRBV24-1
CATSDSSGRYDTQYF
TGTGCCACCAGTGATTCAAGCGGGAGATACGATACGCAGTATTTT
>TRBJ1-2|15|NA|NA|TRBV5-6
CASNLGLGTNYGYTF
TGTGCCAGCAATCTCGGGTTAGGGACTAACTATGGCTACACCTTC
>TRBJ1-2|13|NA|few|TRBV4-3
CASSQGPIYGYTF
TGCGCCAGCAGCCAAGGCCCTATCTATGGCTACACCTTC
>TRBJ2-1|14|TRBD2|few|TRBV29-1
CSVVRLASWNEQFF
TGCAGCGTTGTGCGACTAGCGTCATGGAATGAGCAGTTCTTC
>TRBJ2-3|14|TRBD2|many|TRBV12-3/TRBV12-4
CASRTGLGTDTQYF
TGTGCCAGCAGAACGGGACTAGGCACAGATACGCAGTATTTT
>TRBJ1-2|14|NA|NA|TRBV7-2
CASSLSPGSHGYTF
TGTGCCAGCAGCTTATCCCCAGGGTCCCATGGCTACACCTTC
>TRBJ2-2|15|NA|few|TRBV4-3
CASSQDSGNTGELFF
TGCGCCAGCAGCCAAGATTCGGGGAACACCGGGGAGCTGTTTTTT
>TRBJ2-5|15|TRBD2|NA|TRBV20-1
CSAKSGLAGGHEQYF
TGCAGTGCTAAGTCGGGACTAGCTGGGGGCCATGAGCAGTACTTC
>TRBJ2-3|14|TRBD2|many|TRBV12-3/TRBV12-4
CASIGLAGTDTQYF
TGTGCCAGCATTGGACTAGCGGGTACAGATACGCAGTATTTT
>TRBJ2-7|15|TRBD2|NA|TRBV27
CASSLAGGASYEQYF
TGTGCCAGCAGTTTAGCGGGGGGCGCGTCCTACGAGCAGTACTTC
>TRBJ2-7|12|NA|NA|TRBV20-1
CSATLSGNEQYF
TGCAGTGCCACCCTCTCGGGGAACGAGCAGTACTTC
>TRBJ2-2|13|NA|few|TRBV4-2
CASSQDGPGELFF
TGTGCCAGCAGCCAAGATGGGCCCGGGGAGCTGTTTTTT
>TRBJ2-7|14|TRBD2|many|TRBV12-3/TRBV12-4
CASSLGTRSYEQYF
TGTGCCAGCAGTTTGGGGACTAGGAGCTACGAGCAGTACTTC
>TRBJ2-1|17|TRBD2|few|TRBV10-3
CAISGGSGGLSYSEQFF
TGTGCCATCAGTGGGGGGAGCGGGGGGCTTTCCTACAGTGAGCAGTTCTTC
>TRBJ1-5|15|NA|NA|TRBV12-3/TRBV12-4
CASSYTGMGNQPQHF
TGTGCCAGCAGTTACACAGGGATGGGCAATCAGCCCCAGCATTTT
>TRBJ2-1|14|NA|few|TRBV27
CASSATGGVNEQFF
TGTGCCAGCAGTGCCACAGGCGGAGTCAATGAGCAGTTCTTC
>TRBJ2-3|16|TRBD2|many|TRBV10-3
CAISPLAGTNTDTQYF
TGTGCCATCAGTCCCTTAGCGGGAACTAACACAGATACGCAGTATTTT